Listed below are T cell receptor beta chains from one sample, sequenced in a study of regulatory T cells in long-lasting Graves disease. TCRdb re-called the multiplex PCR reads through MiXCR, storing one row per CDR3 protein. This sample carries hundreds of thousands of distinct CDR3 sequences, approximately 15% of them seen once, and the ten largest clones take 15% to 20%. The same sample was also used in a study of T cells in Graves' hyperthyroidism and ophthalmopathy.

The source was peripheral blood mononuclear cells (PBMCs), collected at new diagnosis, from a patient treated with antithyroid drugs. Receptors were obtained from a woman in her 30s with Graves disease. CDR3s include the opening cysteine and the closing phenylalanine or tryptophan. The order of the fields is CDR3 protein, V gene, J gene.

CATADRGLGWTQYF	TRBV19	NA
CSVGGDRGAGELFF	TRBV29-1	TRBJ2-2
CASSYSGAGGSIGELFF	TRBV6-5	TRBJ2-2
CAWSVLDRDTGELFF	TRBV30	TRBJ2-2
CSAGLAVTYEQYF	TRBV20-1	TRBJ2-7
CSVGQDYEQYF	TRBV29-1	TRBJ2-7
CASSWQPGGGNTEAFF	TRBV5-1	TRBJ1-1
CASSQGSGIFLETQYF	TRBV28	TRBJ2-5
CSVKGDSEILFF	TRBV29-1	TRBJ1-4
CASSLEGGSVDTQYF	TRBV12-3/TRBV12-4	TRBJ2-3
CSAHQPSGATGELFF	TRBV20-1	TRBJ2-2
CAIRAASGTGNEQFF	TRBV10-3	TRBJ2-1
CASSFRRLAGAIDTQYF	TRBV6-2/TRBV6-3	TRBJ2-3
CASSQGTGGAGELFF	TRBV12-3/TRBV12-4	TRBJ2-2
CSARGTGGVDYGYTF	TRBV29-1	TRBJ1-2
CSAKKRGYYEQYF	TRBV20-1	TRBJ2-7
CASRALETQYF	TRBV2	TRBJ2-5
CAWEGVRNSPLHF	TRBV30	TRBJ1-6
CASSIGWGNTEAFF	TRBV19	TRBJ1-1
CSVIGYTF	TRBV20-1	TRBJ1-2
CASSEVRDSEAFF	TRBV2	TRBJ1-1
CSASRERRTEAFF	TRBV20-1	TRBJ1-1
CASSTTSGRVPTYEQYF	TRBV7-9	TRBJ2-7
CASSLVHGGSEQYF	TRBV11-2	TRBJ2-7
CATRMTGQSLSGANVLTF	TRBV19	TRBJ2-6
CASSISAGDASSYEQYF	TRBV19	TRBJ2-7
CASSAYQETQYF	TRBV7-6	TRBJ2-5
CASSLGGRRVTDTQYF	TRBV28	TRBJ2-3
CASSRQGSGEPQHF	TRBV7-2	TRBJ1-5
CASSLGGKGQPQHF	TRBV7-2	TRBJ1-5
CASSADDRDGETQYF	TRBV28	TRBJ2-5
CASSVGTGKVSYEQYF	TRBV9	TRBJ2-7
CASSRGGPEQYF	TRBV3-1	TRBJ2-7
CACKRGFYATNEKLFF	TRBV30	TRBJ1-4
CASKGGVETQYF	TRBV2	TRBJ2-5
CASSLDVYGYTF	TRBV7-2	TRBJ1-2
CAITPGGGYEQYF	TRBV10-3	TRBJ2-7
CASSLMTGGAYEQYF	TRBV11-2	TRBJ2-7
CASSFRDTDYEQYF	TRBV7-7	TRBJ2-7
CASSRENVYEQFF	TRBV27	TRBJ2-1
CASSRQSGSPYQSYEQYF	TRBV7-8	TRBJ2-7
CASSPRGSENTEAFF	TRBV7-9	TRBJ1-1
CATSRGGGNYGYTF	TRBV15	TRBJ1-2
CASSLHLSYNEQFF	TRBV11-2	TRBJ2-1
CASSLTAGSSYEQYF	TRBV7-9	TRBJ2-7
CASSPGTDGETQYF	TRBV5-1	TRBJ2-5
CASSPRRPQNTEAFF	TRBV18	TRBJ1-1
CASSLLQAGAKSSPLHF	TRBV11-2	TRBJ1-6
CASSRTSVAIGGPYEQYF	TRBV27	TRBJ2-7
CASSQRGVPGNTIYF	TRBV3-1	TRBJ1-3
CASSTLKTYEQYF	TRBV19	TRBJ2-7
CAWSAYASYNEQFF	TRBV30	TRBJ2-1
CASSHRMVALVPDTQYF	TRBV7-2	TRBJ2-3
CASSSGQANNQPQHF	TRBV28	TRBJ1-5
CASSFRQGNNIQYF	TRBV6-2/TRBV6-3	TRBJ2-4
CASSLGGEFGRDTQYF	TRBV7-2	TRBJ2-3
CASSVTPSNQPQHF	TRBV2	TRBJ1-5
CASSSGGQGVNEKLFF	TRBV9	TRBJ1-4